The 21 T cell receptor beta chains reported below all come from one sample, sequenced in a study of T cell responses to AZD1222 COVID-19 vaccine. Sequencing used immunoSEQ multiplex PCR; TCRdb keeps in-frame clones, though not all of them. The sample includes tens of thousands of clones, more than 75% seen only once; the top ten take 3%. Sequences were derived from peripheral blood, sampled on day 0 of AZD1222 vaccination. The receptors here all came from an adult in good health.

The chain recombines TRBV27 with TRBJ1-4; D is ambiguous. Germline assignment: CDR1 MNHEY and CDR2 SMNVEV (reference sequence). CDR3 length: 13 amino acids. V lost 0 bases, J lost 11 bases, and 10 bases lay in between. CDR3 DNA: TGTGCCAGCAGTTTATCGATGGGAGGGAAACTGTTTTTT. This encodes CASSLSMGGKLFF.

The rearrangement links TRBV30 to TRBJ2-7, with 7 bases fitting TRBD2. There are 14 residues in the CDR3. The germline V gene encodes CDR1 GTSNPN and CDR2 SVGIG (reference sequence). V trimming: 1 base; J trimming: 0 bases; junction bases outside the gene matches: 3. The CDR3 DNA follows: TGTGCCTGGAGTGGCCGGACTAGCTCCTACGAGCAGTACTTC. Translating gives CAWSGRTSSYEQYF. The full variable domain, with the rest looked up from reference TRBV30 and TRBJ2-7, is SQTIHQWPATLVQPVGSPLSLECTVEGTSNPNLYWYRQAAGRGLQLLFYSVGIGQISSEVPQNLSASRPQDRQFILSSKKLLLSDSGFYLCAWSGRTSSYEQYFGPGTRLTVT.

The chain carries TRBV28 and TRBJ2-7; 13 nucleotides agree with TRBD2. CDR1 is MDHEN and CDR2 is SYDVKM in the germline V gene. CDR3 size: 17 residues. Germline trimming cut 3 bases from V and 3 bases from J; bases unmatched to any gene: 8. The DNA for the CDR3 is TGTGCCAGCAGTTTCTCGACTAGCGGGAGGATCGACTACGAGCAGTACTTC. Translating it yields CASSFSTSGRIDYEQYF.

The CDR3 reads CASRQAGGNGYTF. Written as DNA, the CDR3 is TGTGCCAGCCGGCAGGCGGGGGGGAATGGCTACACCTTC. The chain is built from TRBV28 and TRBJ1-2, with D maybe TRBD1 (5 bases). This CDR3 contains 13 residues. V shed 8 bases and J shed 6 bases, with 16 bases lying between them. From germline, CDR1 is MDHEN and CDR2 SYDVKM.

V usage is TRBV4-1 and J usage is TRBJ1-1; D remains unclear. The CDR3 length is 14 residues. V gave up 4 bases and J gave up 1 base, with 10 bases separating them. CDR1 MGHRA and CDR2 YSYEKL come from the germline V gene. The CDR3 nucleotides read TGCGCCAGCAGCCTCTTTGCAGGGAACACTGAAGCTTTCTTT. This codes for CASSLFAGNTEAFF.

The chain combines TRBV9 with TRBJ1-2, with TRBD1 identical over 8 bases. Trimming took 3 bases from V and 5 from J; bases not matched to a gene: 0. The V gene's germline CDR1 is SGDLS and CDR2 YYNGEE. The CDR3 totals 12 residues. The CDR3 DNA reads as TGTGCCAGCAGCGGACAGGGGTATGGCTACACCTTC. Translation gives CASSGQGYGYTF.

The genes are TRBV5-1 and TRBJ2-2; D perhaps matches TRBD2 (6 bases). V shed 4 bases and J shed 2 bases, with 9 bases lying between them. The germline V gene encodes CDR1 SGHRS and CDR2 YFSETQ. This CDR3 region has 14 residues. This CDR3 is CASSPGTNTGELFF. CDR3 DNA: TGCGCCAGCAGCCCCGGGACTAACACCGGGGAGCTGTTTTTT.

The chain has TRBV28 and TRBJ1-4, with 8 bases that match TRBD1. With V trimmed by 6 bases and J by 3 bases, 9 bases remained unmatched. The germline gives CDR1 MDHEN, CDR2 SYDVKM. The CDR3 loop spans 16 amino acids. CDR3 in DNA: TGTGCCAGCAGACCTCACCAGGGGGCCTCTAATGAAAAACTGTTTTTT. As protein: CASRPHQGASNEKLFF.

The chain is built from TRBV6-5 and TRBJ2-7; 10 bases agree with TRBD1. In germline, CDR1 is MNHEY, CDR2 SVGAGI. The CDR3 consists of 15 residues. V lost 8 bases, J lost 0 bases, and 7 bases stayed unmatched. CDR3 residues: CASGDRGQSSYEQYF. CDR3 DNA: TGTGCCAGCGGGGACAGGGGTCAGAGCTCCTACGAGCAGTACTTC.

This clone has more than one count but fewer than ten. This rearrangement joins TRBV6-5 to TRBJ1-2; no definite D call. The CDR3 has 15 residues. Germline assignment: CDR1 MNHEY and CDR2 SVGAGI. V lost 0 bases, J lost 7 bases, and 15 bases lay in between. DNA of the CDR3: TGTGCCAGCAGTTACTCGAGAACGGTCCGGGGTGGCTACACCTTC. Amino acids: CASSYSRTVRGGYTF.

This chain links TRBV10-1 with TRBJ2-1; either TRBD1 or TRBD2 may supply D (5 bases each). Per the germline V gene, CDR1 is WNHNN and CDR2 is SYGVQD (reference sequence). The CDR3 extends over 14 amino acids. V lost 0 bases to trimming and J lost 6 bases, with 9 bases between them. The CDR3 nucleotides are TGCGCCAGCAGTGAGTCGACGGGGCTCAATGAGCAGTTCTTC. Protein product: CASSESTGLNEQFF.

The chain links TRBV5-1 to TRBJ2-1; D call uncertain. Germline CDR1 is SGHRS and CDR2 is YFSETQ. This CDR3 has 16 residues. V was clipped by 0 bases and J by 2 bases, with 12 bases between them. As DNA, the CDR3 is TGCGCCAGCAGCTTGGGAATGACTGGCACCTACAATGAGCAGTTCTTC. As protein: CASSLGMTGTYNEQFF.

In its sample, this clone was seen a few times. This sequence joins TRBV5-4 and TRBJ1-1; possibly TRBD1 for D (5 bases). V lost 1 base and J 3 bases, leaving 13 bases between the germline ends. Germline CDR1 and CDR2: SGHNT and YYREEE (reference sequence). The CDR3 is 15 amino acids. The CDR3 coding sequence is TGTGCCAGCAGCTTGAGTGGAGGGGTCGACACTGAAGCTTTCTTT. Residues: CASSLSGGVDTEAFF.

CDR3 in DNA: TGTGCCAGCAGCTCAGGGGTCGTTACTGAAGCTTTCTTT. Translation: CASSSGVVTEAFF. The rearrangement joins TRBV6-5 to TRBJ1-1; perhaps TRBD1 as D (6 bases). This CDR3 spans 13 amino acids. Germline V gene data show CDR1 as MNHEY and CDR2 as SVGAGI. With 6 bases removed from V and 5 bases from J, the gap between germline ends came to 13 bases.

V is TRBV12-3 or TRBV12-4 and J is TRBJ2-4, with TRBD1 identical over 8 bases. This CDR3 is 13 amino acids long. V was pared by 5 bases and J by 5 bases, with 2 bases of the junction left unmatched. CDR3 sequence (DNA): TGTGCCAGCAGTGGACAGGGCCAAAACATTCAGTACTTC. Residues: CASSGQGQNIQYF.

J is TRBJ2-1 and V is TRBV30; unclear D gene. CDR3 length: 14 amino acids. Germline loops: CDR1 GTSNPN, CDR2 SVGIG (reference sequence). V shed 6 bases and J shed 0 bases, with 12 bases lying between them. CDR3 sequence reads: CACGRAYSYNEQFF. For the CDR3, the DNA is TGTGCCTGTGGTAGGGCGTACTCCTACAATGAGCAGTTCTTC.

The CDR3 DNA sequence: TGTGCCAGTAAAGGAGAGAACACTGAAGCTTTCTTT. As protein: CASKGENTEAFF. The chain couples TRBV4-2 to TRBJ1-1; no clear D gene. Looked up from germline, CDR1 is LGHNA and CDR2 is YNFKEQ. The V gene lost 9 bases and the J gene lost 1 base, with 9 bases spanning the gap. The CDR3 runs 12 residues.

CDR3 region: CASSFQGPNYGYTF. CDR3 in DNA: TGTGCCAGCAGCTTTCAGGGCCCTAACTATGGCTACACCTTC. The chain links TRBV5-8 to TRBJ1-2, with a weak D call TRBD1 (5 bases). The V gene lost 2 bases and the J gene lost 0 bases, with 8 bases spanning the gap. Germline assignment: CDR1 SGHTS and CDR2 YDEGEE. The CDR3 is 14 residues long.

The chain has TRBV29-1 and TRBJ1-1, with 8 bases lining up with TRBD1. The CDR3 runs to 12 residues. V lost 4 bases and J lost 5; bases outside the gene matches: 3. Germline V gene lookup returns CDR1 SQVTM and CDR2 ANQGSEA. CDR3 coding DNA: TGCAGCGTTGTCAGGGGGCGAACTGAAGCTTTCTTT. Encoded protein: CSVVRGRTEAFF. The whole variable domain, filled in from reference TRBV29-1 and TRBJ1-1, reads SAVISQKPSRDICQRGTSLTIQCQVDSQVTMMFWYRQQPGQSLTLIATANQGSEATYESGFVIDKFPISRPNLTFSTLTVSNMSPEDSSIYLCSVVRGRTEAFFGQGTRLTVV.

This clone was recorded once. V is TRBV28 and J is TRBJ1-5; the D is unclear. Germline V gene data show CDR1 as MDHEN and CDR2 as SYDVKM. Between the trimmed V and J ends, which lost 6 bases and 3 bases, there was a span of 15 bases. The CDR3 is made up of 15 amino acids. In DNA form, the CDR3 reads TGTGCCAGCAGGCTCGACGGCCGATTCAATCAGCCCCAGCATTTT. Protein: CASRLDGRFNQPQHF.

The V gene is TRBV25-1, the J gene TRBJ1-2, with TRBD1 matching 10 bases. V was pared by 6 bases and J by 7 bases, with 5 bases of the junction left unmatched. Germline CDR1 reads MGHDK; CDR2 reads SYGVNS. CDR3 size: 13 residues. The CDR3 DNA reads as TGTGCCAGCAGCGGAAGGACAGGGGGTGGCTACACCTTC. Translation gives CASSGRTGGGYTF.